Listed here are 14 T cell receptor beta chains from one sample, sequenced in a study of technical replicates of blood from a handful of donors. Using immunoSEQ multiplex PCR, the repertoire was profiled, and TCRdb retains in-frame clones only, with some absent. The sample contains 60,000 to 90,000 clones, approximately 97% of which appear only once. Material for sequencing was T cells isolated from PBMCs. The source of these receptors is a human donor in good health.

The chain is built from TRBV28 and TRBJ2-5; D is perhaps TRBD1 (6 bases). This CDR3 spans 15 amino acids. The ends were cut back, 6 bases at V and 5 bases at J, with 19 bases in the middle. Per the germline V gene, CDR1 is MDHEN and CDR2 is SYDVKM. The CDR3 sequence is CASRPTGLQMETQYF. CDR3 nucleotide sequence: TGTGCCAGCAGGCCGACAGGCCTACAGATGGAGACCCAGTACTTC.

This clone was found once. This chain links TRBV5-1 with TRBJ2-7; D is possibly TRBD1 (5 bases). The germline gives CDR1 SGHRS, CDR2 YFSETQ. Trimming removed 1 base at V and 5 bases at J, with 16 bases between. The CDR3 is 15 amino acids. CDR3 bases: TGCGCCAGCAGCTTGCAAGGGGCAGGGTTGAACGAGCAGTACTTC. It encodes CASSLQGAGLNEQYF. Filled out from reference TRBV5-1 and TRBJ2-7, the complete variable domain reads KAGVTQTPRYLIKTRGQQVTLSCSPISGHRSVSWYQQTPGQGLQFLFEYFSETQRNKGNFPGRFSGRQFSNSRSEMNVSTLELGDSALYLCASSLQGAGLNEQYFGPGTRLTVT.

This clone was detected only once. The genes are TRBV2 and TRBJ2-5; tentatively, D is TRBD1 (6 bases). This CDR3 region has 16 residues. V lost 4 bases to trimming and J lost 5 bases, with 20 bases between them. Germline V lookup: CDR1 SNHLY, CDR2 FYNNEI. CDR3 sequence (DNA): TGTGCCAGCAGTGGTAAACCGGGACACTCTGGGGAGACCCAGTACTTC. This codes for CASSGKPGHSGETQYF.

The chain is built from TRBV18 and TRBJ1-2, with 8 bases matching TRBD1. Trimming cost V 4 bases and J 6 bases; bases outside gene matches: 7. The CDR3 totals 14 residues. In germline, CDR1 is KGHSH, CDR2 LQKENI. This CDR3 reads CASSLGQGLHGYTF. In nucleotides, the CDR3 is TGTGCCAGCTCACTTGGACAGGGACTCCATGGCTACACCTTC.

CDR3 residues: CASSPGGLEQYF. Written as DNA, the CDR3 is TGTGCCAGCAGCCCCGGGGGGCTCGAGCAGTACTTC. This chain connects TRBV9 to TRBJ2-7; tentative D call: TRBD2 (7 bases). CDR1 is SGDLS, CDR2 YYNGEE, per germline. The ends were cut back, 4 bases at V and 6 bases at J, with 11 bases in the middle. This CDR3 has 12 amino acids.

J is TRBJ1-5 and V is TRBV2; D is undetermined. V lost 1 base and J 3 bases, leaving 7 bases between the germline ends. CDR3 length equals 14 residues. CDR1 SNHLY and CDR2 FYNNEI come from the germline V gene. The CDR3 sequence is CASSEVGNNQPQHF. CDR3 in DNA: TGTGCCAGCAGTGAAGTCGGGAACAATCAGCCCCAGCATTTT.

CDR3: CASSPGQGPSTDTQYF. The CDR3 DNA reads TGTGCCAGCAGCCCAGGACAGGGGCCGAGCACAGATACGCAGTATTTT. This chain joins TRBV5-8 and TRBJ2-3, with 9 positions matching TRBD1. CDR3 length equals 16 residues. The trim removed 4 bases at V and 0 bases at J, leaving 6 bases unmatched. Germline values: CDR1 SGHTS, CDR2 YDEGEE.

This clone has a single count. The chain couples TRBV10-1 to TRBJ2-2; tentatively, D is TRBD1 (6 bases). The germline gives CDR1 WNHNN, CDR2 SYGVQD (reference sequence). CDR3 length equals 15 residues. The V and J ends lost 6 bases and 0 bases respectively, with 11 bases between them. CDR3 region: CASRAGASNTGELFF. In nucleotides, the CDR3 is TGCGCCAGCAGGGCAGGGGCCTCGAACACCGGGGAGCTGTTTTTT.

This sequence joins TRBV6-5 and TRBJ1-5; the match to TRBD1 covers 9 bases. Losses at the gene ends were 6 bases for V and 6 bases for J; bases not matched to a gene: 6. There are 14 residues in the CDR3. CDR1 is MNHEY and CDR2 is SVGAGI in the germline V gene. The CDR3, as DNA: TGTGCCAGCAGCAAACAGGGGGCTATTCAGCCCCAGCATTTT. Protein sequence: CASSKQGAIQPQHF.

The rearrangement uses TRBV6-1 and TRBJ2-7; D may be TRBD1 (6 bases). The V and J ends lost 6 bases and 2 bases respectively, with 14 bases between them. Germline assignment: CDR1 MNHNS and CDR2 SASEGT. There are 14 residues in the CDR3. The CDR3 reads CASRPWTVPYEQYF. The DNA for the CDR3 is TGTGCCAGCAGGCCTTGGACAGTACCCTACGAGCAGTACTTC.

This chain links TRBV11-3 with TRBJ2-5, with D possibly matching TRBD2 (5 bases). CDR1 SGHNT and CDR2 YENEEA come from the germline V gene. Trimming took off 2 bases at V and 4 bases at J, with 17 bases between the two ends. The CDR3 has 16 amino acids. The CDR3 DNA reads as TGTGCCAGCAGCTTACCATTCCGGGAACAAGGAGAGACCCAGTACTTC. Amino acid sequence: CASSLPFREQGETQYF. The entire variable domain, with the rest obtained from reference TRBV11-3 and TRBJ2-5, is as follows: EAGVVQSPRYKIIEKKQPVAFWCNPISGHNTLYWYLQNLGQGPELLIRYENEEAVDDSQLPKDRFSAERLKGVDSTLKIQPAELGDSAVYLCASSLPFREQGETQYFGPGTRLLVL.

The rearrangement joins TRBV27 to TRBJ2-7; TRBD2 matches at 7 bases. There are 15 residues in the CDR3. Trimming took 4 bases from V and 2 from J; bases not matched to a gene: 8. Germline V gene sequence: CDR1 MNHEY, CDR2 SMNVEV (reference sequence). The chain's CDR3 is CASSWGEGGTYEQYF. The CDR3 DNA is TGTGCCAGCAGTTGGGGGGAGGGAGGGACCTACGAGCAGTACTTC.

This clone is a singleton in its sample. V usage is TRBV5-4 and J usage is TRBJ1-3; a weak D match, TRBD1 (6 bases). Germline V gene sequence: CDR1 SGHNT, CDR2 YYREEE (reference sequence). The V gene lost 4 bases and the J gene lost 4 bases, with 15 bases spanning the gap. CDR3 size: 15 residues. CDR3 DNA sequence: TGTGCCAGCAGCCAGGAAGGACAGAGAGGAAACACCATATATTTT. This sequence encodes CASSQEGQRGNTIYF.

This clone has a single count. The genes are TRBV4-1 and TRBJ1-2; 11 bases map to TRBD1. The CDR3 has 17 residues. V lost 4 bases to trimming and J lost 1 base; unmatched junction nucleotides: 8. CDR1 and CDR2 from the germline V gene are MGHRA and YSYEKL. CDR3 sequence reads: CASSPIGTGGGNYGYTF. In DNA form, the CDR3 reads TGCGCCAGCAGCCCAATAGGGACAGGGGGGGGTAACTATGGCTACACCTTC.